This T cell receptor (beta chain) was observed in a study of radiotherapy plus CTLA-4 blockade in lung cancer. Study background: Objective responses occurred in roughly 20% of patients; over 30% had disease control.

This table comes from immunoSEQ multiplex PCR, and its TCRdb copy is limited to in-frame clones, with some not included. The sample has roughly 68,000 clones, 78% seen once. About this clone itself: Its antigen remains unidentified.

This CDR3 region has 14 residues. Trimming at V came to 5 bases and at J to 1 base, leaving 4 bases not matched to a gene. Germline CDR1 is MNHNY and CDR2 is SVGAGI (reference sequence). Whole-study results and caveats: Clones derived from tumor TCRs expanded in blood after radiotherapy plus ipilimumab.

Sequenced here: peripheral blood, sampled from a patient treated with radiotherapy plus ipilimumab. V usage is TRBV6-6 and J usage is TRBJ2-5, with 7 bases lining up with TRBD1. This clonotype was sampled from a human donor with non-small cell lung cancer who had a complete response to radiotherapy plus ipilimumab. This chain's CDR3 is CASSPGTVQETQYF. DNA of the CDR3: TGTGCCAGCAGTCCCGGGACAGTCCAAGAGACCCAGTACTTC.